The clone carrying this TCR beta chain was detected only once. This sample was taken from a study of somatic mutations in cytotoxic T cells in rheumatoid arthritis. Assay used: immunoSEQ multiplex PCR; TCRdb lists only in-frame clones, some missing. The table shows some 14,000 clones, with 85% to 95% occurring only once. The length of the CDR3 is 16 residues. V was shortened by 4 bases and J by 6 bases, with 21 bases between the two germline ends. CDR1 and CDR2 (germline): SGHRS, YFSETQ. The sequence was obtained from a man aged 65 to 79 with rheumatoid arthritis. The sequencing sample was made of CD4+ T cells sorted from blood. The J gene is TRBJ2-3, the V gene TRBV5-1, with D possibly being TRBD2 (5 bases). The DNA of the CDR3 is TGCGCCAGCAGCCGTGGACTCCAGCTCACCCCTGATACGCAGTATTTT. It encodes CASSRGLQLTPDTQYF.